This T cell receptor (beta chain) was recovered during a study of shared clonotypes between healthy human individuals. Only in-frame clones appear in the TCRdb table, and some are missing; sequencing was by immunoSEQ multiplex PCR. The repertoire holds under 1,100,000 clones, with about 70% as singletons. The length of the CDR3 is 15 residues. Germline assignment: CDR1 MNHNY and CDR2 SVGAGI (reference sequence). V lost 6 bases and J lost 7, with 19 bases in between. The sequence came from a man younger than 30 in good health. Specimen: memory CD4+ T cells sorted from blood. The subset: CD45RA-negative fraction. This rearrangement joins TRBV6-6 to TRBJ1-5; D remains unclear. Written as DNA, the CDR3 is TGTGCCAGCAGCACTCGAGGCATTACCATCCAGCCCCAGCATTTT. As protein: CASSTRGITIQPQHF.